These 20 T cell receptor beta chains originate from one sample sequenced in a study of patients and donors after allogeneic stem cell transplantation (dated by TCRdb to 2020 to 2022). Libraries were made using RT-PCR. Sequencing used a NextSeq 550. TCRdb passed the public sequencing reads through fastp at Q25 and MiXCR, retaining productive beta sequences. Each entry merges the rows of one CDR3 protein and shows their most common DNA and genes. Counted in this sample were fewer than 75,000 distinct CDR3 sequences; about an eighth of them appeared once. Around 32% of the sample is taken by the ten largest. The source material was blood, either unsorted or a sorted T cell fraction (not recorded which). The source of these receptors is a human donor who was either an allogeneic HSCT recipient or a stem cell or donor lymphocyte infusion donor (not recorded which). It is not recorded whose cells these are; they may come from a transplant donor.

The V call is TRBV9, the J call TRBJ2-7; D is unclear. Trimming took 4 bases from V and 3 from J, leaving 14 bases between them. This CDR3 is 14 amino acids long. The germline V gene has CDR1 SGDLS and CDR2 YYNGEE. CDR3 DNA: TGTGCCAGCAGCCCTCCTGGACCCCGCTACGAGCAGTACTTC. It is translated as CASSPPGPRYEQYF.

This rearrangement joins TRBV10-1 to TRBJ2-1; TRBD1 might be the D (6 bases). In germline, CDR1 is WNHNN, CDR2 SYGVQD (reference sequence). The V gene lost 0 bases and the J gene lost 6 bases, with 18 bases spanning the gap. The CDR3 is made up of 17 amino acids. The CDR3 DNA reads as TGCGCCAGCAGTGAGTCGGTACTGGGGGCCCCTGGCAATGAGCAGTTCTTC. Translation gives CASSESVLGAPGNEQFF.

This clonotype was counted ten times or more. The chain is built from TRBV7-8 and TRBJ1-2; 8 nucleotides line up with TRBD1. The V segment lost 5 bases and the J segment 4 bases; nucleotides outside the gene matches: 12. The CDR3 is 16 amino acids. Germline CDR1 reads SGHVS; CDR2 reads FQNEAQ. In DNA, the CDR3 is TGTGCCAGCAGCCCAGGGGGGGACAGGCACTTCTATGGCTACACCTTC. Protein sequence: CASSPGGDRHFYGYTF.

This clonotype was detected many times. The chain recombines TRBV27 with TRBJ1-1; D may be TRBD1 (5 bases). V was trimmed by 1 base and J by 4 bases, leaving 13 bases between them. Germline V gene lookup returns CDR1 MNHEY and CDR2 SMNVEV (reference sequence). There are 15 residues in the CDR3. The CDR3 reads CASSLFVRGSTEAFF. The CDR3 DNA reads TGTGCCAGCAGTTTATTTGTCCGGGGGTCCACTGAAGCTTTCTTT.

This clonotype was detected many times. The chain links TRBV12-3 or TRBV12-4 to TRBJ2-7; D perhaps matches TRBD2 (5 bases). The V gene lost 1 base and the J gene lost 5 bases, with 9 bases spanning the gap. The CDR3 is made up of 13 amino acids. CDR3 sequence (DNA): TGTGCCAGCAGTTTAGGCAGGCGGGACGAGCAGTACTTC. This sequence encodes CASSLGRRDEQYF.

The J gene is TRBJ2-2, the V gene TRBV7-9; D is ambiguous. The ends were cut back, 2 bases at V and 4 bases at J, with 8 bases in the middle. The germline V gene encodes CDR1 SEHNR and CDR2 FQNEAQ (reference sequence). The CDR3 has 14 residues. In DNA, the CDR3 is TGTGCCAGCAGCTTAATCGAGAGCACCGGGGAGCTGTTTTTT. Encoded protein: CASSLIESTGELFF.

This clonotype was picked up a small number of times. The CDR3 DNA is TGCGCCAGCAGCTTTGGACAGCCGAACACTGAAGCTTTCTTT. Its protein product is CASSFGQPNTEAFF. V is TRBV5-1 and J is TRBJ1-1; tentative D call: TRBD1 (6 bases). Germline V lookup: CDR1 SGHRS, CDR2 YFSETQ. Deletions cut 2 bases from V and 1 base from J, with 9 bases between. This CDR3 has 14 residues.

This clonotype was seen ten or more times. The rearrangement uses TRBV20-1 and TRBJ1-1; perhaps TRBD1 as D (5 bases). V was shortened by 1 base and J by 2 bases, with 8 bases between the two germline ends. The CDR3 contains 13 residues. From germline, CDR1 is DFQATT and CDR2 SNEGSKA (reference sequence). The CDR3 region has the DNA TGCAGTGCTAGAGTGGGGGGAAACACTGAAGCTTTCTTT. Translation gives CSARVGGNTEAFF.

This sequence joins TRBV3-1 and TRBJ2-1, with a weak D call TRBD1 (5 bases). With 5 bases removed from V and 3 bases from J, the gap between germline ends came to 14 bases. Per germline, CDR1 LGHDT and CDR2 YNNKEL (reference sequence). CDR3 length equals 15 residues. For the CDR3, the DNA is TGTGCCAGCAGCTCCTCGACAGCGAGCTACAATGAGCAGTTCTTC. It yields the protein CASSSSTASYNEQFF.

This clonotype showed up just a few times. Relative to the germline gene, one junction end is altered; a read error may explain this. The genes are TRBV4-1 and TRBJ2-1; maybe TRBD1 (5 bases). Germline assignment: CDR1 MGHRA and CDR2 YSYEKL. The CDR3 is 14 amino acids. The CDR3 protein is CASSHRVLRQPQKF. The DNA for the CDR3 is TGCGCCAGCAGCCACAGGGTCCTGCGCCAACCACAGAAGTTC.

The chain is built from TRBV10-1 and TRBJ2-3; no firm D call. This CDR3 region has 15 residues. Germline loops: CDR1 WNHNN, CDR2 SYGVQD (reference sequence). Trimming shortened V by 5 bases and J by 1 base, and 13 bases separated the two germline ends. CDR3 region: CASSLVGLGTDTQYF. CDR3 in DNA: TGCGCCAGCAGTCTCGTCGGCCTGGGCACAGATACGCAGTATTTT.

This clonotype was found many times. This sequence joins TRBV15 and TRBJ1-2; no clear D gene. The CDR3 consists of 14 residues. Germline V gives CDR1 LNHNV, CDR2 YYDKDF (reference sequence). Trimming pared 0 bases from V and 8 bases from J, leaving 13 bases between. CDR3 amino acids: CATSRDGGSGGYTF. In nucleotides, the CDR3 is TGTGCCACCAGCAGAGATGGTGGCAGCGGCGGCTACACCTTC. Supplemented by reference TRBV15 and TRBJ1-2, the full variable domain reads DAMVIQNPRYQVTQFGKPVTLSCSQTLNHNVMYWYQQKSSQAPKLLFHYYDKDFNNEADTPDNFQSRRPNTSFCFLDIRSPGLGDTAMYLCATSRDGGSGGYTFGSGTRLTVV.

This clonotype has a count of ten or more. The chain is built from TRBV13 and TRBJ1-1; D might be TRBD1 (6 bases). This CDR3 has 15 residues. CDR1 is PRHDT and CDR2 is FYEKMQ in the germline V gene (reference sequence). V gave up 1 base and J gave up 4 bases, with 13 bases separating them. The CDR3 loop reads CASSLVSRGGTEAFF. CDR3 bases: TGTGCCAGCAGCTTAGTGAGCAGGGGTGGCACTGAAGCTTTCTTT.

This rearrangement joins TRBV9 to TRBJ2-7; TRBD1 matches at 11 bases. The V gene's germline CDR1 is SGDLS and CDR2 YYNGEE. The junction had 6 bases not matched to a gene; V was cut back by 3 bases and J by 1 base. The CDR3 sequence is 16 residues long. CDR3 DNA sequence: TGTGCCAGCAGCGAAGGACAGGGGGCGCAATCCTACGAGCAGTACTTC. Protein product: CASSEGQGAQSYEQYF.

This clonotype was counted ten times or more. This chain uses TRBV15 with TRBJ2-1; maybe TRBD2 (6 bases). Trimming took off 5 bases at V and 6 bases at J, with 17 bases between the two ends. CDR3 length: 15 amino acids. CDR1 and CDR2 from the germline V gene are LNHNV and YYDKDF (reference sequence). The CDR3 reads CATSGLDYPVNEQFF. CDR3 sequence (DNA): TGTGCCACCAGCGGCCTGGACTACCCCGTCAATGAGCAGTTCTTC.

The CDR3 sequence: CSARVLAELGREQYF. CDR3 nucleotides: TGCAGTGCTAGAGTTTTAGCGGAGCTAGGTCGGGAGCAGTACTTC. This chain uses TRBV20-1 with TRBJ2-7; maybe TRBD2 (6 bases). Germline V lookup: CDR1 DFQATT, CDR2 SNEGSKA (reference sequence). The V end was cut by 1 base, the J end by 7 bases, with 20 bases between. CDR3 length: 15 residues.

There are many counts of this clonotype. J is TRBJ1-1 and V is TRBV4-2; possible D gene TRBD1, 5 bases. CDR3 size: 18 residues. Germline V gene data show CDR1 as LGHNA and CDR2 as YNFKEQ. V was trimmed by 2 bases and J by 0 bases, leaving 19 bases between them. The CDR3 loop is CASSQPYRDEFMNTEAFF. CDR3 nucleotide sequence: TGTGCCAGCAGCCAACCCTACCGGGACGAATTTATGAACACTGAAGCTTTCTTT.

Points on this clonotype: This may be a read error, as it is one base from a much larger clone. The DNA of the CDR3 is TGTGCCAGCAGCTTATTAGGGAGTGACTATGGCTACACCTTC. Protein: CASSLLGSDYGYTF. The chain carries TRBV7-9 and TRBJ1-2; D not resolved. Trimming removed 2 bases from V and 3 bases from J, with 10 bases in between. CDR1 is SEHNR, CDR2 FQNEAQ, per germline (reference sequence). The CDR3 is made up of 14 amino acids.

This chain connects TRBV4-2 to TRBJ2-7; 7 bases map to TRBD2. The germline V gene has CDR1 LGHNA and CDR2 YNFKEQ. This CDR3 has 13 residues. V trimming: 2 bases; J trimming: 6 bases; junction bases outside the gene matches: 4. CDR3 region: CASSQPSGGEQYF. CDR3 bases: TGTGCCAGCAGCCAACCTTCGGGAGGCGAGCAGTACTTC.

This clonotype was observed many times. The chain recombines TRBV6-5 with TRBJ2-1; D may match TRBD1 or TRBD2 (5 bases each). Germline CDR1 MNHEY, CDR2 SVGAGI. The CDR3 covers 14 residues. The V end was cut by 2 bases, the J end by 2 bases, with 7 bases between. The CDR3 region has the DNA TGTGCCAGCAGTTACGGGGGAGCCTACAATGAGCAGTTCTTC. It specifies CASSYGGAYNEQFF.